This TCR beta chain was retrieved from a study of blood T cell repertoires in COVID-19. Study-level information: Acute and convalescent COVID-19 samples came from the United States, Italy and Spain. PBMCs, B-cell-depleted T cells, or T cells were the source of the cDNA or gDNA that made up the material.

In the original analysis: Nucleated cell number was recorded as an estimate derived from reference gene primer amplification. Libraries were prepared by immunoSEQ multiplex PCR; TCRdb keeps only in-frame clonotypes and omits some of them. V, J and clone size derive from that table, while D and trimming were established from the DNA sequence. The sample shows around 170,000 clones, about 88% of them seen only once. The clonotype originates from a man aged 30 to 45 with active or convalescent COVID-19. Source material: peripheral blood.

CDR3 nucleotide sequence: TGTGCCAGCACTCTTGGAGGGGCGAGCTACACCTTC. This codes for CASTLGGASYTF. The chain couples TRBV6-5 to TRBJ1-2; TRBD1 might be the D (5 bases). Germline lookup yields CDR1 MNHEY and CDR2 SVGAGI. Trimming pared 7 bases from V and 9 bases from J, leaving 15 bases between. The length of the CDR3 is 12 residues.